A single sample gave rise to the 16 T cell receptor beta chains below, sequenced in a study of CD8 T cells in Susac syndrome. An input of roughly 0.45 to 1 ug of RNA was subjected to reverse transcription using random hexamers. TCRdb redid the calling of the immunoSEQ multiplex PCR reads with MiXCR, one entry per CDR3 protein. Of some 200,000 distinct CDR3 sequences detected, over 75% appear once; the ten largest clones hold around 0.085%. The sample consisted of CD4+ T cells from PBMCs. The origin of the receptors is a human donor with Susac syndrome.

The DNA of the CDR3 is TGTGCCCCCCGGCCTCAGCCCCAGCATTTT. Translating it yields CAPRPQPQHF. This chain joins TRBV27 and TRBJ1-5, with D uncertain. Germline CDR1 reads MNHEY; CDR2 reads SMNVEV (reference sequence). This CDR3 region has 10 residues. The V gene lost 11 bases and the J gene lost 6 bases, with 8 bases spanning the gap.

The gene calls are TRBV25-1 and TRBJ1-3; no definite D call. The CDR3 consists of 17 residues. The V end was cut by 4 bases, the J end by 0 bases, with 16 bases between. From germline, CDR1 is MGHDK and CDR2 SYGVNS. This CDR3 is CASSGTFEGPSGNTIYF. The CDR3 DNA is TGTGCCAGCAGTGGCACGTTCGAAGGACCCTCTGGAAACACCATATATTTT. Based on the CDR3 plus reference TRBV25-1 and TRBJ1-3, the full variable domain is EADIYQTPRYLVIGTGKKITLECSQTMGHDKMYWYQQDPGMELHLIHYSYGVNSTEKGDLSSESTVSRIRTEHFPLTLESARPSHTSQYLCASSGTFEGPSGNTIYFGEGSWLTVV.

This chain joins TRBV29-1 and TRBJ2-5; TRBD2 aligns across 10 bases. J gave up 5 bases and V 7 bases, and 4 bases lay outside the gene matches. Germline CDR1 reads SQVTM; CDR2 reads ANQGSEA. The CDR3 has 12 residues. CDR3 sequence reads: CSGLAGEETQYF. In nucleotides, the CDR3 is TGCAGCGGGCTAGCGGGAGAGGAGACCCAGTACTTC.

The chain carries TRBV28 and TRBJ1-2; D call uncertain. The V gene's germline CDR1 is MDHEN and CDR2 SYDVKM. This CDR3 is 14 amino acids long. V gave up 2 bases and J gave up 4 bases, with 11 bases separating them. The CDR3 is CASSLASKTYGYTF. In nucleotides, the CDR3 is TGTGCCAGCAGTTTAGCCAGCAAAACCTATGGCTACACCTTC.

CDR3: CASSPLPTDSSTDTQYF. CDR3 DNA: TGTGCCAGCTCACCATTGCCAACGGACTCTAGCACAGATACGCAGTATTTT. The chain couples TRBV18 to TRBJ2-3; TRBD2 is a possible D gene (5 bases). The V end was cut by 2 bases, the J end by 0 bases, with 15 bases between. Germline V gene sequence: CDR1 KGHSH, CDR2 LQKENI. CDR3 length: 17 amino acids.

J is TRBJ1-5 and V is TRBV6-5; D not resolved. The CDR3 is 14 amino acids. Germline V gene sequence: CDR1 MNHEY, CDR2 SVGAGI. Trimming left V 10 bases short and J 0 bases short, with 13 bases between. The CDR3 DNA follows: TGTGCCACCAAAAAGGTCTATAGCAATCAGCCCCAGCATTTT. Its protein product is CATKKVYSNQPQHF.

The chain recombines TRBV20-1 with TRBJ2-5, with D possibly TRBD2 on 9 matching bases. Trimming took off 0 bases at V and 10 bases at J, with 24 bases between the two ends. Germline V gives CDR1 DFQATT, CDR2 SNEGSKA (reference sequence). The CDR3 loop spans 16 amino acids. Here the CDR3 DNA reads TGCAGTGCTAGAGATTTGGCTAGCGGGGACAGGAGAGGCCAGTACTTC. It encodes CSARDLASGDRRGQYF.

The gene calls are TRBV20-1 and TRBJ2-7, with D maybe TRBD1 (6 bases). With 6 bases removed from V and 3 bases from J, the gap between germline ends came to 15 bases. Germline assignment: CDR1 DFQATT and CDR2 SNEGSKA (reference sequence). The CDR3 is 13 amino acids. Here the CDR3 DNA reads TGCAGTGCCCCAGGGGCAGTAGACTACGAGCAGTACTTC. Protein: CSAPGAVDYEQYF.

This chain uses TRBV7-9 with TRBJ2-7; 8 bases match TRBD1. The CDR3 covers 14 residues. From germline, CDR1 is SEHNR and CDR2 FQNEAQ (reference sequence). V lost 0 bases to trimming and J lost 7 bases; unmatched junction nucleotides: 5. CDR3 coding DNA: TGTGCCAGCAGCTTAGCGGGACAGGTGACGGAGCAGTACTTC. It translates to CASSLAGQVTEQYF.

The gene calls are TRBV20-1 and TRBJ2-1, with 8 positions matching TRBD2. The junction had 6 bases not matched to a gene; V was cut back by 0 bases and J by 5 bases. From germline, CDR1 is DFQATT and CDR2 SNEGSKA (reference sequence). The CDR3 sequence is 15 residues long. The chain's CDR3 is CSARDPGGADNEQFF. Here the CDR3 DNA reads TGCAGTGCTAGAGATCCGGGGGGGGCTGACAATGAGCAGTTCTTC.

In its sample, this clonotype was seen once. CDR3 in DNA: TGCAGTGCTAGCCTAGCGGGGGGGTTGAGTGAGCAGTTCTTC. It is translated as CSASLAGGLSEQFF. The chain uses TRBV20-1 and TRBJ2-1; the match to TRBD2 covers 12 bases. CDR1 is DFQATT and CDR2 is SNEGSKA in the germline V gene (reference sequence). This CDR3 is built from 14 residues. The V gene end was trimmed by 3 bases and the J gene end by 9 bases; junction bases not matched to a gene: 6.

The gene calls are TRBV28 and TRBJ2-3, with 10 bases fitting TRBD2. The CDR3 is made up of 14 amino acids. Germline CDR1 MDHEN, CDR2 SYDVKM. V gave up 6 bases and J gave up 8 bases; unmatched junction bases: 8. The CDR3 sequence: CASSLLAGLGTQYF. The CDR3 bases are TGTGCCAGCAGCCTACTAGCGGGATTGGGTACGCAGTATTTT. Full variable domain (remainder filled in from reference TRBV28 and TRBJ2-3): DVKVTQSSRYLVKRTGEKVFLECVQDMDHENMFWYRQDPGLGLRLIYFSYDVKMKEKGDIPEGYSVSREKKERFSLILESASTNQTSMYLCASSLLAGLGTQYFGPGTRLTVL.

V and J are TRBV20-1 and TRBJ1-2; D might be TRBD1 (5 bases). This CDR3 comprises 12 residues. The V gene lost 6 bases and the J gene lost 3 bases, with 11 bases spanning the gap. In germline, CDR1 is DFQATT, CDR2 SNEGSKA (reference sequence). The DNA for the CDR3 is TGCAGTGCAGGTCGGGGGGACTATGGCTACACCTTC. Its protein is CSAGRGDYGYTF.

The chain recombines TRBV20-1 with TRBJ2-1, with a tentative D call TRBD2 (6 bases). Germline CDR1 reads DFQATT; CDR2 reads SNEGSKA (reference sequence). The germline V and J ends were trimmed by 0 bases and 5 bases, with 14 bases remaining between them. The CDR3 spans 15 residues. This chain's CDR3 is CSARDQAGAHNEQFF. The CDR3 region has the DNA TGCAGTGCTAGAGATCAAGCGGGTGCCCACAATGAGCAGTTCTTC.

A few counts support this clonotype. This chain connects TRBV7-2 to TRBJ2-3; D possibly matches TRBD1 or TRBD2 (5 bases each). Trimming removed 1 base from V and 6 bases from J, with 8 bases in between. Germline V gene sequence: CDR1 SGHTA, CDR2 FQGNSA. CDR3 length: 13 residues. CDR3 coding DNA: TGTGCCAGCAGCTTAGGGGGGTCGGATACGCAGTATTTT. Protein sequence: CASSLGGSDTQYF.

The V gene is TRBV29-1, the J gene TRBJ2-6; possible D gene TRBD1, 6 bases. Trimming pared 2 bases from V and 2 bases from J, leaving 7 bases between. The germline gives CDR1 SQVTM, CDR2 ANQGSEA. The CDR3 has 14 amino acids. The CDR3, as DNA: TGCAGCGTTGAAAAGGGGGCTGGGGCCAACGTCCTGACTTTC. Encoded protein: CSVEKGAGANVLTF.